The 21 T cell receptor beta chains below were found in one sample sequenced in a study of cytomegalovirus exposure and HLA in healthy donors. This table comes from immunoSEQ multiplex PCR, and its TCRdb copy is limited to in-frame clones, with some not included. In the table there are some 78,000 clones, 90% to 97% of which are singletons. Source material: PBMCs. These receptors were taken from a man aged 18 to 35 in good health and CMV-seropositive.

The chain couples TRBV11-2 to TRBJ1-2, with 8 positions matching TRBD1. The germline V gene encodes CDR1 SGHAT and CDR2 FQNNGV. The CDR3 runs 15 residues. V lost 5 bases and J lost 4; bases outside the gene matches: 9. The CDR3 DNA follows: TGTGCCAGCAGCCCAATACCGACAGGGGCCTATGGCTACACCTTC. Encoded protein: CASSPIPTGAYGYTF.

CDR3 in amino acids: CASSMRGLGTGELFF. The DNA of the CDR3 is TGCGCCAGCAGCATGAGGGGGCTAGGCACCGGGGAGCTGTTTTTT. This chain links TRBV10-1 with TRBJ2-2; 7 bases are shared with TRBD1. Germline lookup yields CDR1 WNHNN and CDR2 SYGVQD (reference sequence). The CDR3 runs 15 residues. After removal of 6 bases from V and 4 bases from J, the junction contained 8 bases not matched to a gene.

CDR3 in DNA: TGCGCCAGCAGCCAAATTCTAGCGGGATTCATCAATGAGCAGTTCTTC. This encodes CASSQILAGFINEQFF. The chain is built from TRBV5-1 and TRBJ2-1, with 9 bases aligning to TRBD2. Per germline, CDR1 SGHRS and CDR2 YFSETQ. Trimming at V came to 4 bases and at J to 6 bases, leaving 11 bases not matched to a gene. The length of the CDR3 is 16 residues.

The chain uses TRBV28 and TRBJ2-3; no definite D call. V lost 6 bases and J 6 bases, leaving 7 bases between the germline ends. The CDR3 length is 11 residues. CDR1 and CDR2 (germline): MDHEN, SYDVKM. CDR3 DNA: TGTGCCAGCAGGGGCTGGGATACGCAGTATTTT. Its translation is CASRGWDTQYF. Complete variable domain (other parts from reference TRBV28 and TRBJ2-3): DVKVTQSSRYLVKRTGEKVFLECVQDMDHENMFWYRQDPGLGLRLIYFSYDVKMKEKGDIPEGYSVSREKKERFSLILESASTNQTSMYLCASRGWDTQYFGPGTRLTVL.

This chain uses TRBV9 with TRBJ2-2; 7 bases match TRBD2. The CDR3 has 14 residues. The V gene's germline CDR1 is SGDLS and CDR2 YYNGEE. Trimming removed 5 bases from V and 5 bases from J; junction bases left unmatched: 6. The CDR3 bases are TGTGCCAGCAGACTAGCGAGTAGTACCGGGGAGCTGTTTTTT. Residues: CASRLASSTGELFF.

The rearrangement joins TRBV19 to TRBJ2-7, with a possible D match to TRBD2 (7 bases). V lost 0 bases to trimming and J lost 2 bases, with 14 bases between them. Germline V gene sequence: CDR1 LNHDA, CDR2 SQIVND (reference sequence). CDR3 length equals 16 residues. The DNA for the CDR3 is TGTGCCAGTAGTATAGATTCGGCGGGGGCAACCTACGAGCAGTACTTC. Translation gives CASSIDSAGATYEQYF.

V usage is TRBV5-1 and J usage is TRBJ2-7; TRBD2 aligns across 7 bases. V lost 2 bases to trimming and J lost 4 bases; unmatched junction nucleotides: 6. The CDR3 covers 14 residues. In germline, CDR1 is SGHRS, CDR2 YFSETQ. The CDR3 sequence is CASSLAGINYEQYF. The DNA of the CDR3 is TGCGCCAGCAGCTTAGCGGGAATTAATTACGAGCAGTACTTC.

The chain is built from TRBV7-3 and TRBJ2-5; 8 positions agree with TRBD2. Germline V gene sequence: CDR1 SGHTA, CDR2 FQGTGA. This CDR3 region has 16 residues. The J segment lost 5 bases and the V segment lost 3 bases, leaving 11 bases of the junction unmatched. CDR3 in amino acids: CASSLGRGGPSETQYF. CDR3 bases: TGTGCCAGCAGCTTGGGCCGGGGGGGGCCCTCGGAGACCCAGTACTTC.

V is TRBV6-1 and J is TRBJ1-1; D remains ambiguous. Germline loops: CDR1 MNHNS, CDR2 SASEGT. CDR3 length: 15 amino acids. V gave up 2 bases and J gave up 0 bases, with 10 bases separating them. The CDR3: CASSEFELMNTEAFF. The CDR3 coding sequence is TGTGCCAGCAGTGAATTTGAGCTCATGAACACTGAAGCTTTCTTT.

The chain joins TRBV20-1 to TRBJ1-1; perhaps TRBD1 as D (6 bases). The CDR3 length is 11 residues. In germline, CDR1 is DFQATT, CDR2 SNEGSKA (reference sequence). Deletions cut 0 bases from V and 10 bases from J, with 9 bases between. The DNA for the CDR3 is TGCAGTGCTAGAGATTGGACAGCAGCTTTCTTT. Translation: CSARDWTAAFF.

The V call is TRBV6-5, the J call TRBJ2-1, with 7 bases matching TRBD2. CDR1 and CDR2 (germline): MNHEY, SVGAGI. Trimming at V came to 10 bases and at J to 9 bases, leaving 15 bases not matched to a gene. This CDR3 is 14 amino acids long. The DNA for the CDR3 is TGTGCCACCGCCTGGGCGGGAGCTCATGGTGAGCAGTTCTTC. It specifies CATAWAGAHGEQFF.

The J gene is TRBJ2-5, the V gene TRBV28, with a tentative D call TRBD2 (5 bases). With 1 base removed from V and 4 bases from J, the gap between germline ends came to 16 bases. In germline, CDR1 is MDHEN, CDR2 SYDVKM. CDR3 length: 16 amino acids. CDR3 amino acids: CASSLSPPLAGETQYF. The CDR3 region has the DNA TGTGCCAGCAGTTTATCCCCTCCCCTAGCCGGAGAGACCCAGTACTTC.

The J gene is TRBJ1-5, the V gene TRBV28; weak D call: TRBD1 (6 bases). The CDR3 sequence is 18 residues long. Trimming took off 2 bases at V and 0 bases at J, with 17 bases between the two ends. CDR1 MDHEN and CDR2 SYDVKM come from the germline V gene. The chain's CDR3 is CASSLLWGLHYSNQPQHF. The CDR3 DNA reads as TGTGCCAGCAGTTTACTCTGGGGGCTTCATTATAGCAATCAGCCCCAGCATTTT.

Only a few counts were recorded for this clone. V gene TRBV28 combines with J gene TRBJ2-7; 8 nucleotides match TRBD1. Trimming removed 8 bases from V and 1 base from J; junction bases left unmatched: 4. This CDR3 has 13 amino acids. CDR1 and CDR2 (germline): MDHEN, SYDVKM. The CDR3 DNA is TGTGCCAGCCGGACAGGGTGGTCCTACGAGCAGTACTTC. The encoded protein is CASRTGWSYEQYF.

The chain employs TRBV11-2 and TRBJ2-7; TRBD2 is a possible D gene (5 bases). CDR1 SGHAT and CDR2 FQNNGV come from the germline V gene. V lost 2 bases, J lost 5 bases, and 22 bases lay in between. The CDR3 loop spans 17 amino acids. The CDR3 region has the DNA TGTGCCAGCAGCTTATCTTCATTCGGGGTCCAAGACAACGAGCAGTACTTC. Amino acid sequence: CASSLSSFGVQDNEQYF.

CDR3 amino acids: CASSLLLEGDYEQYF. DNA of the CDR3: TGTGCCAGCAGTCTACTTCTTGAAGGGGACTACGAGCAGTACTTC. This chain joins TRBV6-1 and TRBJ2-7; D perhaps matches TRBD1 (5 bases). The V and J ends lost 5 bases and 3 bases respectively, with 17 bases between them. This CDR3 contains 15 residues. Per the germline V gene, CDR1 is MNHNS and CDR2 is SASEGT.

V usage is TRBV9 and J usage is TRBJ2-1, with a tentative D call TRBD2 (5 bases). V was shortened by 2 bases and J by 0 bases, with 12 bases between the two germline ends. The length of the CDR3 is 16 residues. Germline assignment: CDR1 SGDLS and CDR2 YYNGEE. CDR3 loop: CASSVATGSSYNEQFF. The CDR3 nucleotides read TGTGCCAGCAGCGTGGCGACTGGGAGCTCCTACAATGAGCAGTTCTTC. The entire variable domain, with the rest obtained from reference TRBV9 and TRBJ2-1, is as follows: DSGVTQTPKHLITATGQRVTLRCSPRSGDLSVYWYQQSLDQGLQFLIQYYNGEERAKGNILERFSAQQFPDLHSELNLSSLELGDSALYFCASSVATGSSYNEQFFGPGTRLTVL.

The chain links TRBV6-1 to TRBJ2-1; 8 bases align to TRBD1. The CDR3 extends over 14 amino acids. Germline CDR1 MNHNS, CDR2 SASEGT. J gave up 5 bases and V 5 bases, and 5 bases lay outside the gene matches. CDR3 DNA: TGTGCCAGCAGTTTAACAGGGGGGAACAATGAGCAGTTCTTC. Translated: CASSLTGGNNEQFF.

The chain carries TRBV6-6 and TRBJ1-5; TRBD1 is a possible D gene (5 bases). The germline gives CDR1 MNHNY, CDR2 SVGAGI (reference sequence). V lost 2 bases to trimming and J lost 4 bases, with 9 bases between them. The CDR3 sequence is 14 residues long. Here the CDR3 reads CASSYPGTNQPQHF. The CDR3 nucleotides read TGTGCCAGCAGTTACCCGGGGACTAATCAGCCCCAGCATTTT.

The chain recombines TRBV6-6 with TRBJ2-3; 9 positions match TRBD2. CDR1 and CDR2 from the germline V gene are MNHNY and SVGAGI (reference sequence). The V gene end was trimmed by 7 bases and the J gene end by 3 bases; junction bases not matched to a gene: 11. This CDR3 is 16 amino acids long. CDR3 protein: CASTQRVAGVTDTQYF. CDR3 sequence (DNA): TGTGCCAGCACCCAAAGGGTAGCGGGAGTAACAGATACGCAGTATTTT.

The sample holds a few counts of this clone. The gene calls are TRBV27 and TRBJ2-5; D gene unclear. Trimming took off 6 bases at V and 3 bases at J, with 11 bases between the two ends. Germline V gene sequence: CDR1 MNHEY, CDR2 SMNVEV (reference sequence). This CDR3 region has 13 residues. The CDR3 DNA reads TGTGCCAGCAGCCATGACTCCGAAGAGACCCAGTACTTC. This codes for CASSHDSEETQYF.